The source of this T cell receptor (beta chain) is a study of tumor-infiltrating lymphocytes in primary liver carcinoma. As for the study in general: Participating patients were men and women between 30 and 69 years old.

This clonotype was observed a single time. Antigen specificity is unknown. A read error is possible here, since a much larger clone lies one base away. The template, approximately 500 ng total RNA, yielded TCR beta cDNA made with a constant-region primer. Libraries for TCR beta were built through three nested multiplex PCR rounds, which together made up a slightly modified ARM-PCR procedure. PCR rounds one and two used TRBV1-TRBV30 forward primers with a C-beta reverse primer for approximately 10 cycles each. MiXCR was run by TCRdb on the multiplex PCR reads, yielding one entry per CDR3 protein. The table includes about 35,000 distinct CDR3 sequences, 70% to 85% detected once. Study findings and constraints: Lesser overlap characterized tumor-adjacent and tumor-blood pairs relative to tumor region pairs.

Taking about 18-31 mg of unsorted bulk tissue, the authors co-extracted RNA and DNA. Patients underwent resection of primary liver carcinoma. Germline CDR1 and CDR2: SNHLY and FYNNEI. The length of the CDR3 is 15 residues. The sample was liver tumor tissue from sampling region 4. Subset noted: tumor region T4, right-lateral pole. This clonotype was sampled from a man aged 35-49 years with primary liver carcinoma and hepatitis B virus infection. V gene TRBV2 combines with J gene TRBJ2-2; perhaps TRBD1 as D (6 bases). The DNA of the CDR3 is TGTACCAGCAGTCCTATAACGACAGGCACCGGGGAGCTGTTTTTT. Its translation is CTSSPITTGTGELFF. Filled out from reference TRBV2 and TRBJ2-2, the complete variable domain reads EPEVTQTPSHQVTQMGQEVILRCVPISNHLYFYWYRQILGQKVEFLVSFYNNEISEKSEIFDDQFSVERPDGSNFTLKIRSTKLEDSAMYFCTSSPITTGTGELFFGEGSRLTVL.